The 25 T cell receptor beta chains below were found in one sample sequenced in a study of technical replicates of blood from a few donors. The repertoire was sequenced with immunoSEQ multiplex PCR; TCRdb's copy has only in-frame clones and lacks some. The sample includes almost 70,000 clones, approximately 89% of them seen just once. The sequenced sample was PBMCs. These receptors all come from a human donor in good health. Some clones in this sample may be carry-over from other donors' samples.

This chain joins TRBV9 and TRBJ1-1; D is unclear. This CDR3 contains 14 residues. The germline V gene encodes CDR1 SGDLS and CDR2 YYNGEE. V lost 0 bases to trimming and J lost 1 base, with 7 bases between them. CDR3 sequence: CASSVGFRNTEAFF. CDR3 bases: TGTGCCAGCAGCGTAGGTTTTAGGAACACTGAAGCTTTCTTT.

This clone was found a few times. CDR3: CSVSQGENQPQHF. In DNA, the CDR3 is TGCAGCGTTTCACAGGGGGAAAATCAGCCCCAGCATTTT. The genes are TRBV29-1 and TRBJ1-5; TRBD1 matches 8 bases. CDR1 and CDR2 from the germline V gene are SQVTM and ANQGSEA. Losses at the gene ends were 5 bases for V and 4 bases for J; bases not matched to a gene: 4. The CDR3 is 13 amino acids.

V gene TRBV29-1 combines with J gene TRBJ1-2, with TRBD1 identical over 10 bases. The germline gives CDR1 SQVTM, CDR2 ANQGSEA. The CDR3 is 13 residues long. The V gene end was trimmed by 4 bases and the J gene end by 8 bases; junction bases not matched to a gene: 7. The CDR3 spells CSVVRTGGLGYTF. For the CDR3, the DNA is TGCAGCGTTGTCCGGACAGGGGGTCTGGGCTACACCTTC.

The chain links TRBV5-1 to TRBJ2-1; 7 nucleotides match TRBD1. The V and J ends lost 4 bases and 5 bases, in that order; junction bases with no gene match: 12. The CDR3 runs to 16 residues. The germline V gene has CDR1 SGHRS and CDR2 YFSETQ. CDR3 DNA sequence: TGCGCCAGCAGCGTTACCCCGGGACAGAGGAACAATGAGCAGTTCTTC. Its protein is CASSVTPGQRNNEQFF.

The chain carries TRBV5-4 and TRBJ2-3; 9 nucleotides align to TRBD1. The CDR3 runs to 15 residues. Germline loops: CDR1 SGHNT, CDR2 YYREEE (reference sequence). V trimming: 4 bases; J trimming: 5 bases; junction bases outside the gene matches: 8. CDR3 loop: CASSLNRGQRDTQYF. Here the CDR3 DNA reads TGTGCCAGCAGCCTAAACAGGGGGCAAAGAGATACGCAGTATTTT.

CDR3 sequence reads: CASAAGQPTYGYTF. For the CDR3, the DNA is TGTGCCAGCGCCGCGGGACAGCCGACCTATGGCTACACCTTC. The rearrangement links TRBV28 to TRBJ1-2; 7 bases match TRBD1. Per germline, CDR1 MDHEN and CDR2 SYDVKM. The CDR3 contains 14 residues. V shed 8 bases and J 4 bases; nucleotides not matched to a gene: 10.

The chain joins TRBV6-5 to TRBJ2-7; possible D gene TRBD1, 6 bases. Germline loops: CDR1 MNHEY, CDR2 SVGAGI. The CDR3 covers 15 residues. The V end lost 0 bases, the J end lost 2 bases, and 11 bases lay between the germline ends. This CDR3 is CASSYSPGVPYEQYF. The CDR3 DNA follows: TGTGCCAGCAGTTACTCTCCAGGGGTGCCCTACGAGCAGTACTTC.

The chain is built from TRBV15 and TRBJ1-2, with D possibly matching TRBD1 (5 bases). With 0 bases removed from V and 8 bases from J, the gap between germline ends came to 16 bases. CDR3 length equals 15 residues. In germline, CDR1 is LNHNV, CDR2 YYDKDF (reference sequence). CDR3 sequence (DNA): TGTGCCACCAGCAGAGAGGAGGGGCGAAGTCTCGGCTACACCTTC. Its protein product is CATSREEGRSLGYTF.

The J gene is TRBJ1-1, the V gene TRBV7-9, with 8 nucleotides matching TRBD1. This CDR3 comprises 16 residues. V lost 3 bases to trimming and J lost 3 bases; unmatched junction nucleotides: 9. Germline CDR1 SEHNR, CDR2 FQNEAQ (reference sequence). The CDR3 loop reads CASSFSQGALDTEAFF. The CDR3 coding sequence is TGTGCCAGCAGCTTTAGTCAGGGGGCGCTGGACACTGAAGCTTTCTTT.

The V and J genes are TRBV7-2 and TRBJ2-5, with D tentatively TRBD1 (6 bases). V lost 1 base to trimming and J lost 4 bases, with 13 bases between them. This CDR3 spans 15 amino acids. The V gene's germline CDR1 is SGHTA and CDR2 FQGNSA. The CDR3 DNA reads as TGTGCCAGCAGCTTAGGGGGACAAGTGGGAGAGACCCAGTACTTC. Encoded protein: CASSLGGQVGETQYF.

The CDR3 protein is CASSAPGGDTQYF. Written as DNA, the CDR3 is TGTGCCAGCAGCGCCCCCGGAGGGGATACGCAGTATTTT. The rearrangement joins TRBV9 to TRBJ2-3; D may be TRBD2 (6 bases). The V and J ends lost 3 bases and 6 bases respectively, with 11 bases between them. This CDR3 comprises 13 residues. Looked up from germline, CDR1 is SGDLS and CDR2 is YYNGEE.

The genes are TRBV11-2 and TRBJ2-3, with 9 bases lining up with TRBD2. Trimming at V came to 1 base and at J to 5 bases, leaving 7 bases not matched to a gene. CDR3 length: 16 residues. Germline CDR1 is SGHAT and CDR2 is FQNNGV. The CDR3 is CASSLGRGGARDTQYF. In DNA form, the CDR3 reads TGTGCCAGCAGCTTAGGCCGCGGGGGGGCAAGAGATACGCAGTATTTT.

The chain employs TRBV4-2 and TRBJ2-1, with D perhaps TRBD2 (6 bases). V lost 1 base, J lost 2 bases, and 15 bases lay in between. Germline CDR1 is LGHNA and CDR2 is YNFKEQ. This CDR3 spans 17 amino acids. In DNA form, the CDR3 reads TGTGCCAGCAGCCAAGTTTCTGGCGGGACGCCCTACAATGAGCAGTTCTTC. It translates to CASSQVSGGTPYNEQFF.

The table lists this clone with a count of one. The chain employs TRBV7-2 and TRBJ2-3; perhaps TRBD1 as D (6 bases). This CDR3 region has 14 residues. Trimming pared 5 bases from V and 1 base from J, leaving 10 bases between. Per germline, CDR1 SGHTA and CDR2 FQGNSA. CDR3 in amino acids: CASSTYRGTDTQYF. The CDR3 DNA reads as TGTGCCAGCAGCACCTACAGGGGCACAGATACGCAGTATTTT.

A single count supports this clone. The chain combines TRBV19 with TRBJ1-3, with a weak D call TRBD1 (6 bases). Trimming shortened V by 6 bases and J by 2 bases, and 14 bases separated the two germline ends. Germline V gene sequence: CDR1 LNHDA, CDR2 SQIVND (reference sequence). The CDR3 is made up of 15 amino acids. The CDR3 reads CASSQEGGPGNTIYF. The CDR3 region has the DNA TGTGCCAGTAGCCAGGAAGGGGGTCCTGGAAACACCATATATTTT.

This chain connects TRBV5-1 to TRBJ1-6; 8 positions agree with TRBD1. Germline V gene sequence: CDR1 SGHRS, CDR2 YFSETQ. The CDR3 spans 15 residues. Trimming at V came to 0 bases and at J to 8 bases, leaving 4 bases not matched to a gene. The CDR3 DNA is TGCGCCAGCAGCTTGGGGACAGGGTCGGATTCACCCCTCCACTTT. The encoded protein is CASSLGTGSDSPLHF.

CDR3 bases: TGTGCCAGCAGCTCTTACCGGGACAGGGGTAACTCCTACGAGCAGTACTTC. As protein: CASSSYRDRGNSYEQYF. This chain uses TRBV7-2 with TRBJ2-7; TRBD1 aligns across 10 bases. CDR3 size: 17 residues. With 4 bases clipped from V and 0 bases from J, the junction kept 9 bases outside the gene matches. Per germline, CDR1 SGHTA and CDR2 FQGNSA.

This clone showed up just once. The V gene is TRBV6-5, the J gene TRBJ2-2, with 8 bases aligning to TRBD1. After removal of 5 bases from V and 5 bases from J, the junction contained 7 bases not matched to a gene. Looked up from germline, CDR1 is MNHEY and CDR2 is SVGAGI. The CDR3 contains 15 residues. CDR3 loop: CASSRRQGSTGELFF. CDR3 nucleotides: TGTGCCAGCAGTCGGCGACAGGGGTCTACCGGGGAGCTGTTTTTT.

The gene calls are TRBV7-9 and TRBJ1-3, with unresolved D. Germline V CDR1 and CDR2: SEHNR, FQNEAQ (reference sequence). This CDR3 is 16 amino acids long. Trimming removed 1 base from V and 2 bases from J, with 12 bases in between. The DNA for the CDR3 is TGTGCCAGCAGCTTAGGGGTGGGCCGCACTGGAAACACCATATATTTT. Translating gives CASSLGVGRTGNTIYF.

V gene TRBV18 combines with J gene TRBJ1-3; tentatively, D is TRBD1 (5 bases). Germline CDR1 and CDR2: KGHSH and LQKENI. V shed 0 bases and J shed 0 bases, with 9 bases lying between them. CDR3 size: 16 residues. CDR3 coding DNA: TGTGCCAGCTCACCACCGGGGGGACTCTCTGGAAACACCATATATTTT. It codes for CASSPPGGLSGNTIYF.

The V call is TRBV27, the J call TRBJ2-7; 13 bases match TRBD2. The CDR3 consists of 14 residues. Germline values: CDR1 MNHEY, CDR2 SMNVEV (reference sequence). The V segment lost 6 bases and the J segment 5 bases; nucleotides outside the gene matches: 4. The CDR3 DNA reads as TGTGCCAGCAGCCCCGGACTAGCGGGAGACGAGCAGTACTTC. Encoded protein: CASSPGLAGDEQYF.

The CDR3 reads CASGDRLKGYEQYF. CDR3 nucleotide sequence: TGTGCCAGCGGTGACAGGTTAAAAGGCTACGAGCAGTACTTC. V gene TRBV27 combines with J gene TRBJ2-7; D possibly corresponds to TRBD1 (6 bases). The V end lost 8 bases, the J end lost 3 bases, and 17 bases lay between the germline ends. Germline values: CDR1 MNHEY, CDR2 SMNVEV (reference sequence). CDR3 length equals 14 residues.

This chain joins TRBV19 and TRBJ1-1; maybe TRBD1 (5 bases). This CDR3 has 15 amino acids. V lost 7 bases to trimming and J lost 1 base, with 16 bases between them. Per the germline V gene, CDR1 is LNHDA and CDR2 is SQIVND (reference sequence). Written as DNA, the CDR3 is TGTGCCAGTACCGGATCGGGCCAGGGGAACACTGAAGCTTTCTTT. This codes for CASTGSGQGNTEAFF.

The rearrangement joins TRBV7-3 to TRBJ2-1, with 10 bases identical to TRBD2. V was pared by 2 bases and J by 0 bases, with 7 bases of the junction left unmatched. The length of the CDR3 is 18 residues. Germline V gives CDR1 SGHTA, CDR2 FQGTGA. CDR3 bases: TGTGCCAGCAGCTTACTTGGAGGACTAGCGGCCTCCTACAATGAGCAGTTCTTC. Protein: CASSLLGGLAASYNEQFF.

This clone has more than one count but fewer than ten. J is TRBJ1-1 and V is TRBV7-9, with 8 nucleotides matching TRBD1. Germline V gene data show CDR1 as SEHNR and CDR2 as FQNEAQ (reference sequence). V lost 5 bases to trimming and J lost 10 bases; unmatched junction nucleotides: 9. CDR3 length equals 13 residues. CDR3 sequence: CASSTRDRRPAFF. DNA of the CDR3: TGTGCCAGCAGCACCCGGGACAGGAGGCCAGCTTTCTTT. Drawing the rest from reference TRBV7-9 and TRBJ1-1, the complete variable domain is DTGVSQNPRHKITKRGQNVTFRCDPISEHNRLYWYRQTLGQGPEFLTYFQNEAQLEKSRLLSDRFSAERPKGSFSTLEIQRTEQGDSAMYLCASSTRDRRPAFFGQGTRLTVV.